What follows are 10 T cell receptor beta chains derived from one specimen sequenced in a study of molecular identifiers for immune sequencing clone quantification. TCRdb re-derived calls from the PCR reads in MiXCR, one entry per CDR3 protein. The table lists about 630,000 distinct CDR3 sequences, around 25% of them singletons. Sequenced sample: naive CD8+ T cells from blood, with Jurkat cell RNA spiked in. Regarding subset: FACS-sorted CD8+CD4-CCR7+CD45RA+ naive T cells. The receptors derive from a human donor in good health. Some libraries in this study had Jurkat cell RNA spiked in.

The table lists this clonotype with many counts. The chain recombines TRBV19 with TRBJ2-3; 8 positions agree with TRBD1. Germline lookup yields CDR1 LNHDA and CDR2 SQIVND (reference sequence). After removal of 7 bases from V and 7 bases from J, the junction contained 13 bases not matched to a gene. The CDR3 has 15 residues. For the CDR3, the DNA is TGTGCCAGTACCGTGGACAGGGAATCCAGGCATACGCAGTATTTT. This encodes CASTVDRESRHTQYF.

About this clonotype: A much larger clone lies one base from this, so it may be a read error. This rearrangement joins TRBV28 to TRBJ1-4, with a weak D call TRBD1 (5 bases). The CDR3 runs 15 residues. Germline V CDR1 and CDR2: MDHEN, SYDVKM. The CDR3 region has the DNA TGTGCCAGCAGGTCCCACGGGACCTTAAATGAAAACCTGTTTTTT. Amino acid sequence: CASRSHGTLNENLFF.

This clonotype was counted a few times. The rearrangement links TRBV6-2 or TRBV6-3 to TRBJ1-5, with D perhaps matching TRBD1 (6 bases). There are 15 residues in the CDR3. The V and J ends lost 3 bases and 6 bases respectively, with 15 bases between them. Germline values: CDR1 MNHEY, CDR2 SVGEGT. CDR3 region: CASSYWGARSQPQHF. CDR3 nucleotides: TGTGCCAGCAGTTATTGGGGGGCGAGGAGTCAGCCCCAGCATTTT.

The V gene is TRBV3-1, the J gene TRBJ2-6, with D perhaps matching TRBD2 (5 bases). Trimming shortened V by 5 bases and J by 18 bases, and 17 bases separated the two germline ends. The CDR3 is 12 amino acids. Germline assignment: CDR1 LGHDT and CDR2 YNNKEL (reference sequence). The CDR3 loop is CASSNGDSLKTF. The CDR3 DNA follows: TGTGCCAGCAGCAACGGGGATAGTTTGAAGACTTTC.

This clonotype has only a few counts. The CDR3 coding sequence is TGTGCCAGCAGTGAATGGTCTTCAGAGACAGGGGATTACGAGCAGTACTTC. Translation gives CASSEWSSETGDYEQYF. This chain connects TRBV25-1 to TRBJ2-7, with TRBD1 matching 8 bases. Trimming removed 1 base from V and 4 bases from J; junction bases left unmatched: 12. This CDR3 is built from 17 residues. CDR1 MGHDK and CDR2 SYGVNS come from the germline V gene.

This clonotype has just a few counts. The V gene is TRBV12-3 or TRBV12-4, the J gene TRBJ2-2, with 11 bases fitting TRBD2. With V trimmed by 5 bases and J by 4 bases, 6 bases remained unmatched. The CDR3 is 16 residues long. The CDR3 spells CASSPPGLAGTGELFF. The CDR3 coding sequence is TGTGCCAGCAGTCCCCCCGGACTAGCGGGCACCGGGGAGCTGTTTTTT.

Regarding this clonotype: At one end the junction does not follow the germline gene, possibly because of a read error. This rearrangement joins TRBV5-6 to TRBJ1-4, with D perhaps matching TRBD1 (5 bases). There are 17 residues in the CDR3. Per the germline V gene, CDR1 is SGHDT and CDR2 is YYEEEE. This CDR3 is CACSPKGHSGVGEKLFF. CDR3 coding DNA: TGTGCCTGCAGCCCCAAAGGACACAGTGGGGTAGGGGAAAAACTGTTTTTT.

Many counts were recorded for this clonotype. This rearrangement joins TRBV6-1 to TRBJ2-7; TRBD2 might be the D (5 bases). CDR3 length equals 13 residues. Germline V gene data show CDR1 as MNHNS and CDR2 as SASEGT. Between the trimmed V and J ends, which lost 1 base and 5 bases, there was a span of 9 bases. The CDR3 DNA reads TGTGCCAGCAGTGAAGAACCGGGGAACGAGCAGTACTTC. Encoded protein: CASSEEPGNEQYF.

On this clonotype itself: Because the CDR3 is missing its conserved closing phenylalanine or tryptophan, this is likely a read error. CDR3 protein: CSVKGPGYEQYC. Written as DNA, the CDR3 is TGCAGCGTTAAGGGACCGGGCTACGAGCAGTACTGC. The chain employs TRBV29-1 and TRBJ2-7, with D perhaps being TRBD1 or TRBD2 (5 bases each). Germline V CDR1 and CDR2: SQVTM, ANQGSEA. The CDR3 runs to 12 residues. Trimming pared 5 bases from V and 3 bases from J, leaving 11 bases between.

This clonotype appeared many times. The chain has TRBV5-1 and TRBJ2-3; 11 positions agree with TRBD2. Germline CDR1 SGHRS, CDR2 YFSETQ. The CDR3 extends over 14 amino acids. The ends lost 10 bases at V and 3 bases at J; junction bases unmatched: 7. The CDR3 protein is CASTLAGGTDTQYF. The CDR3 DNA sequence: TGCGCCTCCACCCTAGCGGGAGGAACAGATACGCAGTATTTT.